Detailed here is one T cell receptor beta chain. In the source study's methods: Using reference gene primer amplification, nucleated cell counts were estimated. Only in-frame clones appear in the TCRdb table, and some are missing; sequencing was by immunoSEQ multiplex PCR. D and trimming were read from the DNA, whereas the V and J calls and clone size are those reported in that table. The data show more than 65,000 clones, 80% seen once. Germline V gene lookup returns CDR1 KGHSH and CDR2 LQKENI. The CDR3 covers 15 residues. V gave up 0 bases and J gave up 6 bases; unmatched junction bases: 5. The data stem from a study of blood T cell repertoires in COVID-19. Study background: Sources were T cells, B-cell-depleted T cells, or PBMCs; the material itself was cDNA or gDNA.

This TCR was sampled from a man between 60 and 75 years old with active or convalescent COVID-19. The specimen sequenced was peripheral blood. V and J are TRBV18 and TRBJ1-3; 7 positions agree with TRBD1. The CDR3 reads CASSPPSGQQNTIYF. The CDR3 nucleotides are TGTGCCAGCTCACCACCGTCGGGACAGCAAAACACCATATATTTT.